Reported below is one T cell receptor (beta chain). What it recognizes is unknown. Measured with immunoSEQ multiplex PCR; TCRdb has only the in-frame clones, and not every one. Of tens of thousands of clones listed, approximately 89% are singletons. These data belong to a study of OX40 agonist ivuxolimab in advanced cancers. The CDR3 extends over 15 amino acids. Germline-derived CDR1 and CDR2 are MNHNY and SVGAGI (reference sequence). Trimming pared 7 bases from V and 5 bases from J, leaving 20 bases between. Study-wide points: The specificity for antigen of the expanded peripheral T cells was not determined.

The sequencing used CD4+ or CD8+ T cells sorted from blood, collected in a trial of the OX40 agonist ivuxolimab. The receptor's source is an adult with an advanced solid tumor such as melanoma, head and neck, liver or kidney cancer. The rearrangement links TRBV6-6 to TRBJ2-5; either TRBD1 or TRBD2 may supply D (5 bases each). CDR3 DNA sequence: TGTGCCAGCAATCAAAGACCAGGAGAGGGGGAGACCCAGTACTTC. Its protein is CASNQRPGEGETQYF.